This TCR beta chain derives from a study of vaccination and CD4 T cells after COVID-19. Turning to the study itself: Convalescent participants consisted of six males and four females, two being Hispanic.

General study findings and limits: Median SARS-CoV-2-reactive clonotype numbers went up from roughly 19 to 38, but not significantly.

The germline CDR1 and CDR2 sequences are MNHEY and SVGAGI. The V gene lost 0 bases and the J gene lost 0 bases, with 6 bases spanning the gap. There are 15 residues in the CDR3. For this clonotype: Its antigen is still unknown.

Treatment reported: roughly 11-day PBMC culture with coronavirus spike peptide pools or control peptides (ViraFEST assay). Sequencing of cultured CD4+ T cell DNA used the Oncomine TCR Beta short-read assay. A single record per CDR3 protein comes from TCRdb applying MiXCR to the PCR reads. The table has over 25,000 distinct CDR3 sequences, about 60% seen once. This TCR was recovered from a human donor who received a COVID-19 vaccine. Sequencing was performed on CD4+ T cells from blood, cultured in vitro, taken after SARS-CoV-2 vaccination. The chain recombines TRBV6-5 with TRBJ1-3; no definite D call. This CDR3 reads CASSYSENSGNTIYF. The CDR3 region has the DNA TGTGCCAGCAGTTACTCGGAAAACTCTGGAAACACCATATATTTT.